The source of this TCR beta chain is a study of shared clonotypes between healthy human individuals. TCRdb's table, derived via immunoSEQ multiplex PCR, lists solely in-frame clones and lacks some. The sample includes about 1.5 million clones, 96% seen only once; the top ten take about 1.2%. Notes on this clone: Its specificity is not known.

Each of the donors was a healthy adult who was HIV-negative and had not had a recent acute infection or vaccination. Regarding the study as a whole: Read depth was anticipated to influence clonotype sharing among donors. A few donors held about 4.6% of naive CD4 clonotypes in common.

The TCR sequence derives from a man aged 30-40 years in good health. The source material was naive CD4+ T cells sorted from blood. Subset: CD45RA+ positively selected.

CDR3 region: CASSLGGLAGVFDYNEQFF. CDR3 DNA sequence: TGTGCCAGCAGCTTAGGGGGGCTAGCGGGAGTCTTTGACTACAATGAGCAGTTCTTC. V is TRBV7-9 and J is TRBJ2-1; 10 nucleotides align to TRBD2. CDR3 length: 19 amino acids. J was trimmed by 3 bases and V by 1 base; bases with no gene match: 12. The germline V gene has CDR1 SEHNR and CDR2 FQNEAQ (reference sequence).